The 16 T cell receptor beta chains in this list originate from one sample, sequenced in a study of healthy donors' naive CD4 and CD8 T cells (dated by TCRdb to the mid-2010s). TCRdb shows the sequencer as 454 GS FLX Titanium. A previously published linear amplification protocol was used to build TCR libraries from around 470 ng of total RNA. Using fastp at Q25 and MiXCR, TCRdb reprocessed the public reads and kept productive beta chains. Merged by CDR3 protein, the rows form single entries marked with the most common genes and DNA. This sample has about 200,000 distinct CDR3 sequences in its table, and 65% to 80% of those were observed once. The ten largest clones add up to 2% to 2.5% of the sample. Sequencing was performed on naive CD4+ and CD8+ T cells sorted from blood, pooled from several donors. The sample's cell subset or site label, in plain terms: FACS-sorted naive CD4+ (CD45RO-CD45RA+) and naive CD8+ (CD45RA+CD27bright) T cells. The receptors were sampled from a pool of human donors in good health; the sample pools cells from several healthy donors.

The chain uses TRBV6-5 and TRBJ2-5, with 8 bases fitting TRBD2. The CDR3 extends over 15 amino acids. Germline loops: CDR1 MNHEY, CDR2 SVGAGI. V shed 2 bases, J shed 0 bases, and the junction held 2 bases outside the gene matches. CDR3 sequence reads: CASSYTLADQETQYF. DNA for the CDR3: TGTGCCAGCAGTTACACACTAGCGGACCAAGAGACCCAGTACTTC.

The V and J genes are TRBV2 and TRBJ2-5; D possibly corresponds to TRBD1 (6 bases). Germline V gives CDR1 SNHLY, CDR2 FYNNEI. Trimming shortened V by 9 bases and J by 5 bases, and 16 bases separated the two germline ends. This CDR3 has 13 residues. The CDR3 sequence is CASSRGGPETQYF. The CDR3 DNA sequence: TGTGCCAGTAGCAGGGGTGGTCCGGAGACCCAGTACTTC.

The chain has TRBV29-1 and TRBJ2-7; possibly TRBD2 for D (5 bases). Germline CDR1 reads SQVTM; CDR2 reads ANQGSEA. Trimming shortened V by 7 bases and J by 0 bases, and 10 bases separated the two germline ends. This CDR3 comprises 12 residues. CDR3 sequence (DNA): TGCAGCGCTAGCTGGACCTCCTACGAGCAGTACTTC. Translation: CSASWTSYEQYF.

The table lists this clonotype with a few counts. This chain uses TRBV30 with TRBJ1-5; D is unclear. In germline, CDR1 is GTSNPN, CDR2 SVGIG (reference sequence). Trimming took off 0 bases at V and 1 base at J, with 4 bases between the two ends. This CDR3 contains 13 residues. Here the CDR3 DNA reads TGTGCCTGGAGTGTAGAGAGCAATCAGCCCCAGCATTTT. Protein product: CAWSVESNQPQHF.

J is TRBJ1-2 and V is TRBV5-1; perhaps TRBD1 as D (5 bases). V dropped 1 base and J dropped 6 bases, with 19 bases sitting between them. This CDR3 comprises 16 residues. CDR1 and CDR2 from the germline V gene are SGHRS and YFSETQ. CDR3 nucleotide sequence: TGCGCCAGCAGCTTGTTCGGGGCAGGCAGTAGCGATGGCTACACCTTC. Residues: CASSLFGAGSSDGYTF.

The chain joins TRBV5-5 to TRBJ1-1; TRBD1 aligns across 7 bases. Unmatched junction bases numbered 14, after V lost 5 bases and J lost 4 bases. The germline V gene encodes CDR1 SGHKS and CDR2 YYEKEE (reference sequence). CDR3 size: 16 residues. CDR3 loop: CASRPTGVRWGTEAFF. CDR3 DNA: TGTGCCAGCAGGCCCACAGGGGTTAGATGGGGCACTGAAGCTTTCTTT.

The J gene is TRBJ1-1, the V gene TRBV6-5, with D unresolved. Between the trimmed V and J ends, which lost 6 bases and 0 bases, there was a span of 8 bases. CDR1 and CDR2 from the germline V gene are MNHEY and SVGAGI. The CDR3 has 13 amino acids. The CDR3 nucleotides read TGTGCCAGCAGGGAACACATGAACACTGAAGCTTTCTTT. This sequence encodes CASREHMNTEAFF.

This clonotype appeared a few times. The V and J genes are TRBV29-1 and TRBJ1-1; TRBD1 might be the D (6 bases). Germline assignment: CDR1 SQVTM and CDR2 ANQGSEA. The CDR3 totals 13 residues. The germline V and J ends were trimmed by 3 bases and 1 base, with 9 bases remaining between them. The CDR3 DNA reads TGCAGCGTTGAGGGACAACCGAACACTGAAGCTTTCTTT. This sequence encodes CSVEGQPNTEAFF.

V usage is TRBV6-5 and J usage is TRBJ2-6; D uncertain. The CDR3 is made up of 17 amino acids. Germline assignment: CDR1 MNHEY and CDR2 SVGAGI. V lost 2 bases and J lost 1, with 12 bases in between. The CDR3 DNA follows: TGTGCCAGCAGTTACGCGAAGGGTCGGTCTGGGGCCAACGTCCTGACTTTC. Protein product: CASSYAKGRSGANVLTF.

The V gene is TRBV6-2 or TRBV6-3, the J gene TRBJ2-5, with a tentative D call TRBD1 (6 bases). V dropped 6 bases and J dropped 3 bases, with 14 bases sitting between them. The V gene's germline CDR1 is MNHEY and CDR2 SVGEGT. The CDR3 covers 14 residues. The CDR3 DNA sequence: TGTGCCAGCAGATCCCCGGGACAAAAAGAGACCCAGTACTTC. Encoded protein: CASRSPGQKETQYF.

This clonotype came up a few times. The chain carries TRBV12-3 or TRBV12-4 and TRBJ1-2; D gene unclear. Trimming removed 5 bases at V and 11 bases at J, with 21 bases between. The CDR3 extends over 14 amino acids. CDR3 protein: CASSDRATHLPYTF. The CDR3 nucleotides are TGTGCCAGCAGTGACCGGGCTACCCACCTACCTTACACCTTC.

CDR3 amino acids: CSVEDFLADGPETQYF. DNA of the CDR3: TGCAGCGTTGAAGATTTCCTAGCGGACGGCCCAGAGACCCAGTACTTC. The chain employs TRBV29-1 and TRBJ2-5; 7 bases fit TRBD2. V was pared by 0 bases and J by 4 bases, with 11 bases of the junction left unmatched. The CDR3 sequence is 16 residues long. Germline V gene data show CDR1 as SQVTM and CDR2 as ANQGSEA.

CDR3 coding DNA: TGTGCCAGCAGTTACTCGTTCCGGGAGAGCTCCTACGAGCAGTACTTC. As protein: CASSYSFRESSYEQYF. The genes are TRBV6-5 and TRBJ2-7; TRBD2 is a possible D gene (6 bases). V was clipped by 0 bases and J by 0 bases, with 12 bases between them. CDR3 size: 16 residues. CDR1 is MNHEY and CDR2 is SVGAGI in the germline V gene.

CDR3 in amino acids: CASSIEPRVVNPHQPQHF. The CDR3 DNA is TGTGCCAGTAGTATAGAACCCAGGGTCGTAAATCCCCATCAGCCCCAGCATTTT. The chain recombines TRBV19 with TRBJ1-5, with D perhaps TRBD1 (5 bases). CDR1 and CDR2 (germline): LNHDA, SQIVND (reference sequence). The CDR3 has 18 amino acids. Trimming stripped 0 bases from V and 5 bases from J, with 20 bases between.

The gene calls are TRBV6-2 or TRBV6-3 and TRBJ2-4; TRBD1 is a possible D gene (5 bases). This CDR3 has 14 amino acids. Germline assignment: CDR1 MNHEY and CDR2 SVGEGT. V was pared by 4 bases and J by 0 bases, with 7 bases between. The CDR3 DNA sequence: TGTGCCAGCAGTTCAGGGCCAGCCAAAAACATTCAGTACTTC. It is translated as CASSSGPAKNIQYF.

The rearrangement links TRBV29-1 to TRBJ2-7; D is perhaps TRBD2 (5 bases). Germline CDR1 SQVTM, CDR2 ANQGSEA. This CDR3 has 12 residues. Between the trimmed V and J ends, which lost 4 bases and 4 bases, there was a span of 11 bases. DNA of the CDR3: TGCAGCGTTGGCCAGCCGGGGTACGAGCAGTACTTC. This encodes CSVGQPGYEQYF.